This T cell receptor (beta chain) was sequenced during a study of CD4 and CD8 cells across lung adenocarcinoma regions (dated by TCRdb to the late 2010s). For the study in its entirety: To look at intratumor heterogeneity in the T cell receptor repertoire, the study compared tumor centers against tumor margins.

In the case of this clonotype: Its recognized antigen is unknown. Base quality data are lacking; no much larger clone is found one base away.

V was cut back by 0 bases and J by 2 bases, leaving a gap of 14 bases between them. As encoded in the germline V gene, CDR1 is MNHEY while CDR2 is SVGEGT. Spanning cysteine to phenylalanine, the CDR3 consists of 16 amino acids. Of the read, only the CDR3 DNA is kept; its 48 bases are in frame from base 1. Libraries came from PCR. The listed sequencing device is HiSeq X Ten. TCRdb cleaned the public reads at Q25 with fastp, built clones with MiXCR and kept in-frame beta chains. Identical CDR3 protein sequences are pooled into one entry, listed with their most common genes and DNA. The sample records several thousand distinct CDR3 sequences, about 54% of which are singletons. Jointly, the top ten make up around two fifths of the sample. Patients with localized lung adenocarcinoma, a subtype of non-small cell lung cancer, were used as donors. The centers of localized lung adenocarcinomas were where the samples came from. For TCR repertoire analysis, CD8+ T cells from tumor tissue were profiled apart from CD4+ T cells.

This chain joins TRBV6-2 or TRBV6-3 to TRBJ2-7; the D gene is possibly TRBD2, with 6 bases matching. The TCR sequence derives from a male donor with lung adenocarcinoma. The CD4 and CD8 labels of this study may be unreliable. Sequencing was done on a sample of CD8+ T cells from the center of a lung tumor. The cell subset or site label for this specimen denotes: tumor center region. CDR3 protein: CASSYSWARTTYEQYF. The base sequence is TGTGCCAGCAGTTACTCGTGGGCGAGGACTACCTACGAGCAGTACTTC.